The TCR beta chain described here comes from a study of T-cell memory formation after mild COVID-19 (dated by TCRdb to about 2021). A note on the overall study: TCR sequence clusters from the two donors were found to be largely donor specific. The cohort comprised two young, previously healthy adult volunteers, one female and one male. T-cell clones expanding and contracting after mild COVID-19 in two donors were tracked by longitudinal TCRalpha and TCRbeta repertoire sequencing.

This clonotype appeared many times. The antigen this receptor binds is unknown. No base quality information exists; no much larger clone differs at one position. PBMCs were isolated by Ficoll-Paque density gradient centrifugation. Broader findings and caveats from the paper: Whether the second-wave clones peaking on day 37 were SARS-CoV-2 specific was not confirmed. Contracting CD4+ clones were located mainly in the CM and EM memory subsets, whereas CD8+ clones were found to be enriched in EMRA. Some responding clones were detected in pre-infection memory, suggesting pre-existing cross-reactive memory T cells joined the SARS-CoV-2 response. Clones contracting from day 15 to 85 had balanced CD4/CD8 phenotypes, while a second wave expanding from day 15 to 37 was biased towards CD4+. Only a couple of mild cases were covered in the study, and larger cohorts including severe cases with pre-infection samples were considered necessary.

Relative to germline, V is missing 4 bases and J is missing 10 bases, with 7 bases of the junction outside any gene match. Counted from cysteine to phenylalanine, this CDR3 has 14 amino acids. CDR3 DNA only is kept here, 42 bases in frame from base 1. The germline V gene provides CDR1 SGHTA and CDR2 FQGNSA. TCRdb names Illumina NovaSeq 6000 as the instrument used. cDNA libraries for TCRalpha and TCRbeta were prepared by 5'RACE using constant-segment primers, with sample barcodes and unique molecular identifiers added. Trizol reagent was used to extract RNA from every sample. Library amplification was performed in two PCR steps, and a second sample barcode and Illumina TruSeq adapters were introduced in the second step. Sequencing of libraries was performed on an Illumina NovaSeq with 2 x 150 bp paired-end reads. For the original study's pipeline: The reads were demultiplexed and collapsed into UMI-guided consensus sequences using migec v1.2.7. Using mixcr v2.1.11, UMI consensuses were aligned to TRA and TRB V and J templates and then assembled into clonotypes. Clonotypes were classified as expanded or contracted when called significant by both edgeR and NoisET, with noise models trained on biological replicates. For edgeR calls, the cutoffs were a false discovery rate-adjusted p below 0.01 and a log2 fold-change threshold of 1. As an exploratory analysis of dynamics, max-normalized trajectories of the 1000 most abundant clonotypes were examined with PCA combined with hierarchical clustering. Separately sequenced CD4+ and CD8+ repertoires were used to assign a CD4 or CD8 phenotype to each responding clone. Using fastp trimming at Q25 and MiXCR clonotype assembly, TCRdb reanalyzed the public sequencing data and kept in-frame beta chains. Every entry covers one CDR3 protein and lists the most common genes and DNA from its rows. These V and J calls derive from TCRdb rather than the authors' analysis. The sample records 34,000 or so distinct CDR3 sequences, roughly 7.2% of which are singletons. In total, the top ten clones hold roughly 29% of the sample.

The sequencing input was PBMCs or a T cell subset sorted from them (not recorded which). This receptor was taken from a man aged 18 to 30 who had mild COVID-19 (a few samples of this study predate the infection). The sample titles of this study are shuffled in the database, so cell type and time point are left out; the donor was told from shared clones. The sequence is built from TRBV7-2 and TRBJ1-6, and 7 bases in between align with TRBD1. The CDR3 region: CASSSRQGQSPLHF. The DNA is TGTGCCAGCAGCTCCCGACAGGGACAATCACCCCTCCACTTT.